The 13 T cell receptor beta chains listed next were all sequenced from one sample in a study of prognosis after radiotherapy for stage I lung cancer. Genomic DNA yielded TCR beta CDR3, amplified by two-round multiplex PCR. First-round PCR employed TRBV- and TRBJ-specific primers for each gene. TCRdb called the multiplex PCR reads again in MiXCR, with one record for every CDR3 protein. The repertoire holds nearly 25,000 distinct CDR3 sequences, under 40% seen once, with 62% in the top ten. Sequenced material: PBMCs, taken before or after stereotactic body radiation therapy (not recorded which). The receptors stem from a donor over 45 with non-small cell lung cancer.

Turning to this clonotype: Sequence at one end of the junction differs from germline and may be a read error. The chain recombines TRBV24-1 with TRBJ1-2; tentatively, D is TRBD1 (5 bases). Germline CDR1 KGHDR, CDR2 SFDVKD. The CDR3 is 13 amino acids. The CDR3 loop is CATGDQDRRGYTF. CDR3 nucleotide sequence: TGTGCCACCGGTGATCAAGACCGGAGGGGTTACACCTTC.

This chain links TRBV4-1 with TRBJ2-1, with 11 positions matching TRBD2. The CDR3 is made up of 17 amino acids. After removal of 4 bases from V and 3 bases from J, the junction contained 8 bases not matched to a gene. Germline V CDR1 and CDR2: MGHRA, YSYEKL. CDR3 in DNA: TGCGCCAGCAGCCCGACTAGCGGGACAACCCACTACAATGAGCAGTTCTTC. Its translation is CASSPTSGTTHYNEQFF.

This clonotype came up many times. The rearrangement joins TRBV3-1 to TRBJ1-5; 8 nucleotides agree with TRBD1. J gave up 3 bases and V 5 bases, and 3 bases lay outside the gene matches. Germline V CDR1 and CDR2: LGHDT, YNNKEL (reference sequence). The CDR3 runs to 14 residues. The CDR3 DNA is TGTGCCAGCAGCGAGACAGGGGTCAATCAGCCCCAGCATTTT. This gives the protein CASSETGVNQPQHF.

This clonotype has more than one count but fewer than ten. It may be a read error: a sequence one base away is much more abundant. The chain recombines TRBV5-1 with TRBJ2-5; a weak D match, TRBD1 (6 bases). This CDR3 contains 15 residues. CDR1 and CDR2 (germline): SGHRS, YFSETQ. CDR3 in amino acids: CASSRGTGSQDTQYF. DNA of the CDR3: TGCGCCAGCAGCAGGGGGACGGGGAGCCAAGATACCCAGTACTTC.

This clonotype was seen many times. The chain combines TRBV19 with TRBJ1-2; 7 nucleotides line up with TRBD1. The CDR3 consists of 12 residues. The J segment lost 7 bases and the V segment lost 7 bases, leaving 6 bases of the junction unmatched. CDR1 LNHDA and CDR2 SQIVND come from the germline V gene (reference sequence). CDR3 in amino acids: CASTTGRGGYTF. The CDR3 nucleotides read TGTGCCAGTACGACAGGGAGGGGTGGCTACACCTTC.

This clonotype has more than one count but fewer than ten. This chain links TRBV5-1 with TRBJ2-2, with 11 bases that match TRBD2. CDR3 size: 18 residues. The germline V gene encodes CDR1 SGHRS and CDR2 YFSETQ. V gave up 0 bases and J gave up 6 bases; unmatched junction bases: 10. The CDR3 sequence is CASSLELAGVGSAGELFF. DNA of the CDR3: TGCGCCAGCAGCTTGGAACTAGCGGGAGTTGGTAGCGCCGGGGAGCTGTTTTTT. The full variable domain, with the rest looked up from reference TRBV5-1 and TRBJ2-2, is KAGVTQTPRYLIKTRGQQVTLSCSPISGHRSVSWYQQTPGQGLQFLFEYFSETQRNKGNFPGRFSGRQFSNSRSEMNVSTLELGDSALYLCASSLELAGVGSAGELFFGEGSRLTVL.

The chain carries TRBV20-1 and TRBJ2-3; no firm D call. The J call may be in error: the DNA end matches TRBJ1-5 better. There are 13 residues in the CDR3. Germline V CDR1 and CDR2: DFQATT, SNEGSKA (reference sequence). CDR3 nucleotides: TGCAGTGCTAGAGGCACCTCCCTCGATACGCAGCATTTT. Translated: CSARGTSLDTQHF.

The sample holds many counts of this clonotype. The rearrangement uses TRBV30 and TRBJ1-1; D may be TRBD1 (5 bases). V shed 0 bases and J shed 0 bases, with 14 bases lying between them. Germline values: CDR1 GTSNPN, CDR2 SVGIG (reference sequence). The CDR3 has 16 amino acids. Written as DNA, the CDR3 is TGTGCCTGGAGTGTAGTTGGGGGGTCGCTGAACACTGAAGCTTTCTTT. Translated: CAWSVVGGSLNTEAFF. The full variable domain, rest sourced from reference TRBV30 and TRBJ1-1, is SQTIHQWPATLVQPVGSPLSLECTVEGTSNPNLYWYRQAAGRGLQLLFYSVGIGQISSEVPQNLSASRPQDRQFILSSKKLLLSDSGFYLCAWSVVGGSLNTEAFFGQGTRLTVV.

This clonotype was seen ten or more times. The rearrangement joins TRBV12-3 or TRBV12-4 to TRBJ2-5; a weak D match, TRBD2 (5 bases). V was cut by 5 bases and J by 5 bases, with 15 bases left in between. CDR3 length: 14 residues. In DNA form, the CDR3 reads TGTGCCAGCAGTAGGTTCAGTGGGGAGGAGACCCAGTACTTC. Protein product: CASSRFSGEETQYF.

This clonotype was recorded at least ten times. Here the CDR3 reads CASSPRTNTDTQYF. The CDR3 nucleotides read TGTGCCAGCAGCCCTCGGACTAACACAGATACGCAGTATTTT. The chain uses TRBV14 and TRBJ2-3, with D maybe TRBD2 (6 bases). This CDR3 has 14 residues. V lost 4 bases, J lost 2 bases, and 10 bases lay in between. CDR1 and CDR2 from the germline V gene are SGHDN and FVKESK.

This clonotype appeared many times. The rearrangement joins TRBV29-1 to TRBJ1-1, with D unresolved. Trimming cost V 5 bases and J 0 bases, with 4 bases left between them. The CDR3 loop spans 11 amino acids. CDR1 and CDR2 (germline): SQVTM, ANQGSEA. The CDR3 protein is CSVPMNTEAFF. The DNA of the CDR3 is TGCAGCGTTCCCATGAACACTGAAGCTTTCTTT. Variable domain in full (rest from reference TRBV29-1 and TRBJ1-1): SAVISQKPSRDICQRGTSLTIQCQVDSQVTMMFWYRQQPGQSLTLIATANQGSEATYESGFVIDKFPISRPNLTFSTLTVSNMSPEDSSIYLCSVPMNTEAFFGQGTRLTVV.

With respect to this clonotype: Compared with germline, one end of the junction differs, possibly owing to a read error. The chain carries TRBV24-1 and TRBJ2-2; possibly TRBD2 for D (6 bases). Germline V gene lookup returns CDR1 KGHDR and CDR2 SFDVKD. The CDR3 runs to 13 residues. The CDR3 coding sequence is TGTGCCACCAGTTTCCAGGGTGGCGGGGATCTGTTTTTT. Residues: CATSFQGGGDLFF.

This clonotype was counted at least ten times. The V call is TRBV5-1, the J call TRBJ2-7; 7 bases map to TRBD2. Trimming cost V 7 bases and J 2 bases; bases outside gene matches: 6. From germline, CDR1 is SGHRS and CDR2 YFSETQ. The CDR3 is made up of 13 amino acids. The CDR3 spells CASGGGGAYEQYF. The CDR3 coding sequence is TGCGCCAGCGGCGGCGGGGGAGCCTACGAGCAGTACTTC. The full variable domain, completed using reference TRBV5-1 and TRBJ2-7, is KAGVTQTPRYLIKTRGQQVTLSCSPISGHRSVSWYQQTPGQGLQFLFEYFSETQRNKGNFPGRFSGRQFSNSRSEMNVSTLELGDSALYLCASGGGGAYEQYFGPGTRLTVT.